The present T cell receptor beta chain was sequenced within a study of OX40 agonist ivuxolimab in advanced cancers. The overall study: A mean age of approximately 60 years, range roughly 23 to 79, was recorded, and roughly 80% were male.

This CDR3 has 15 residues. Trimming stripped 6 bases from V and 5 bases from J, with 19 bases between. The V gene's germline CDR1 is LNHDA and CDR2 SQIVND (reference sequence). Sequencing used immunoSEQ multiplex PCR; TCRdb keeps in-frame clones, though not all of them. This table holds tens of thousands of clones, more than 75% found once. As concerns this clone: Its antigen is undetermined.

Study-level points and caveats: No antigen was identified for the clonally expanded peripheral T cells.

This chain uses TRBV19 with TRBJ1-2, with D maybe TRBD1 (5 bases). Sequenced material: CD4+ or CD8+ T cells sorted from blood, taken in a trial of the OX40 agonist ivuxolimab. This TCR came from an adult with an advanced solid tumor such as melanoma, head and neck, liver or kidney cancer. CDR3 loop: CASSSADRGTYGYTF. In DNA, the CDR3 is TGTGCCAGTAGCTCGGCCGACCGGGGGACTTATGGCTACACCTTC.